This TCR beta chain was profiled in a study of blood T cell repertoires in COVID-19. Across the whole study: T cells, B-cell-depleted T cells, or PBMCs supplied cDNA or gDNA.

Data came from immunoSEQ multiplex PCR; TCRdb stores just in-frame clones and leaves some out. The sample has 400,000 or so clones, roughly 86% seen once; the top ten hold approximately 1.8%. Sequencing was carried out using PBMCs or T cells enriched from blood (not recorded which). This TCR was sampled from a man aged 35 to 55 in a cohort exposed to, infected with or recovered from COVID-19 (not recorded which).

The CDR3 region has the DNA TGTGCCAGCAGCCTCCGGGCGGGATTGGGCAATGAGCAGTTCTTC. Encoded protein: CASSLRAGLGNEQFF. The rearrangement links TRBV11-3 to TRBJ2-1; a possible D gene is TRBD2 (6 bases). Germline CDR1 and CDR2: SGHNT and YENEEA. The V end lost 5 bases, the J end lost 6 bases, and 17 bases lay between the germline ends. The length of the CDR3 is 15 residues.